This passage covers 7 T cell receptor beta chains from one sample sequenced in a study of cytomegalovirus exposure and HLA in healthy donors. PCR primers comprised 60 Vbeta and 13 Jbeta primers. The table came from immunoSEQ multiplex PCR; TCRdb's copy has only in-frame clones and leaves some out. Of some 150,000 clones in the sample, approximately 84% were seen once. What was sequenced was PBMCs. These receptors were collected from a middle-aged woman in good health and CMV-seronegative.

The chain couples TRBV7-2 to TRBJ2-2; no reliable D call. The germline CDR1 and CDR2 sequences are SGHTA and FQGNSA. CDR3 length equals 14 residues. The V and J ends lost 1 base and 1 base respectively, with 4 bases between them. The CDR3 DNA is TGTGCCAGCAGCTTAGACAGGAACACCGGGGAGCTGTTTTTT. Translated, it gives CASSLDRNTGELFF. Looking up the rest from reference TRBV7-2 and TRBJ2-2 gives the full variable domain: GAGVSQSPSNKVTEKGKDVELRCDPISGHTALYWYRQSLGQGLEFLIYFQGNSAPDKSGLPSDRFSAERTGGSVSTLTIQRTQQEDSAVYLCASSLDRNTGELFFGEGSRLTVL.

J is TRBJ2-2 and V is TRBV18, with D possibly matching TRBD2 (5 bases). Per germline, CDR1 KGHSH and CDR2 LQKENI. This CDR3 is 14 amino acids long. V was trimmed by 6 bases and J by 1 base, leaving 9 bases between them. CDR3 nucleotides: TGTGCCAGCTCGCGGGTGGGGAACACCGGGGAGCTGTTTTTT. Encoded protein: CASSRVGNTGELFF.

The chain is built from TRBV7-9 and TRBJ2-2; D is unclear. The CDR3 runs 13 residues. CDR1 SEHNR and CDR2 FQNEAQ come from the germline V gene (reference sequence). Between the trimmed V and J ends, which lost 6 bases and 3 bases, there was a span of 8 bases. The CDR3 spells CASSQQYTGELFF. In nucleotides, the CDR3 is TGTGCCAGCAGTCAACAATACACCGGGGAGCTGTTTTTT.

This chain joins TRBV28 and TRBJ2-7; D is uncertain. Trimming left V 7 bases short and J 4 bases short, with 14 bases between. CDR1 and CDR2 (germline): MDHEN, SYDVKM. This CDR3 is built from 13 residues. The CDR3 is CASTTTPSYEQYF. CDR3 in DNA: TGTGCCAGCACCACGACACCATCTTACGAGCAGTACTTC. The entire variable domain, with the rest obtained from reference TRBV28 and TRBJ2-7, is as follows: DVKVTQSSRYLVKRTGEKVFLECVQDMDHENMFWYRQDPGLGLRLIYFSYDVKMKEKGDIPEGYSVSREKKERFSLILESASTNQTSMYLCASTTTPSYEQYFGPGTRLTVT.

This chain links TRBV4-1 with TRBJ2-3; D ambiguous. With 0 bases removed from V and 2 bases from J, the gap between germline ends came to 15 bases. CDR1 is MGHRA, CDR2 YSYEKL, per germline. The CDR3 runs to 17 residues. The CDR3 loop is CASSQDVPATYTDTQYF. As DNA, the CDR3 is TGCGCCAGCAGCCAAGATGTCCCAGCGACCTACACAGATACGCAGTATTTT.

The chain combines TRBV7-2 with TRBJ2-1; 9 nucleotides line up with TRBD2. This CDR3 is 16 amino acids long. The V gene's germline CDR1 is SGHTA and CDR2 FQGNSA. V was clipped by 0 bases and J by 4 bases; unmatched bases: 4. CDR3: CASSLAGTSKYNEQFF. The CDR3 region has the DNA TGTGCCAGCAGCTTAGCGGGGACTAGCAAATACAATGAGCAGTTCTTC. Filled out from reference TRBV7-2 and TRBJ2-1, the complete variable domain reads GAGVSQSPSNKVTEKGKDVELRCDPISGHTALYWYRQSLGQGLEFLIYFQGNSAPDKSGLPSDRFSAERTGGSVSTLTIQRTQQEDSAVYLCASSLAGTSKYNEQFFGPGTRLTVL.

This clone appeared once. The rearrangement joins TRBV2 to TRBJ2-7; possible D gene TRBD1, 5 bases. From germline, CDR1 is SNHLY and CDR2 FYNNEI. This CDR3 has 16 amino acids. The V and J ends lost 7 bases and 0 bases respectively, with 19 bases between them. CDR3 residues: CASNGEYGASSYEQYF. The CDR3 region has the DNA TGTGCCAGCAATGGTGAATATGGGGCAAGCTCCTACGAGCAGTACTTC. Together with reference TRBV2 and TRBJ2-7, the CDR3 gives the full variable domain: EPEVTQTPSHQVTQMGQEVILRCVPISNHLYFYWYRQILGQKVEFLVSFYNNEISEKSEIFDDQFSVERPDGSNFTLKIRSTKLEDSAMYFCASNGEYGASSYEQYFGPGTRLTVT.